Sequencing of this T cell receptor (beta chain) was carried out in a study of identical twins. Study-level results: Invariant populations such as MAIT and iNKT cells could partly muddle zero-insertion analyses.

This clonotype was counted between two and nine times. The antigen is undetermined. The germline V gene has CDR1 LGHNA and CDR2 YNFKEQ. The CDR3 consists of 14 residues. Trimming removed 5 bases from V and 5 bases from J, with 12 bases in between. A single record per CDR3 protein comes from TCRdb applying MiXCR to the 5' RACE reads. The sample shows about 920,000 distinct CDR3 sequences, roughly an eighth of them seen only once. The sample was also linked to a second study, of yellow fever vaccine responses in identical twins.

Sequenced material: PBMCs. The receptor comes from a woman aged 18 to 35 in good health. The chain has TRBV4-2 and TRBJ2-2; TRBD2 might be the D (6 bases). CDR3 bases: TGTGCCAGCAGCTGGGGGGAACTTACCGGGGAGCTGTTTTTT. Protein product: CASSWGELTGELFF.